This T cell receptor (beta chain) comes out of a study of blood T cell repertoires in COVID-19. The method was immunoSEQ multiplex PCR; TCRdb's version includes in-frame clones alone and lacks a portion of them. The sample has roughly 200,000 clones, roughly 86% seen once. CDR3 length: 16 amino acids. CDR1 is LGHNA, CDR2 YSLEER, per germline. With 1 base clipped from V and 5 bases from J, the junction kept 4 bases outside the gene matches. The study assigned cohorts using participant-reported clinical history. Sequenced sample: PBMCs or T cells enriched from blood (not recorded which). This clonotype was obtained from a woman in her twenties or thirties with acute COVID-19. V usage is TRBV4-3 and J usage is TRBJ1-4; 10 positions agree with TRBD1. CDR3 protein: CASSQGLTGGNEKLFF. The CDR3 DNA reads TGCGCCAGCAGCCAAGGTTTGACAGGGGGCAATGAAAAACTGTTTTTT.